The sequence of this TCR beta chain was determined in a study of T cells in Graves' hyperthyroidism and ophthalmopathy. What was amplified from RNA transcripts were TCR beta CDR3 regions. The HTBI set primed first-round TCR CDR3 RT-PCR. One entry per CDR3 protein, called by TCRdb with MiXCR from the multiplex PCR reads. Found here are 600,000 to 900,000 distinct CDR3 sequences, 16% of them singletons; the top ten hold under 10%. Trimming shortened V by 4 bases and J by 4 bases, and 10 bases separated the two germline ends. The CDR3 spans 13 residues. The germline gives CDR1 SGHTA, CDR2 FQGNSA. No progression to ophthalmopathy during 18 months of follow-up defined stable disease. Out of about 10 ml of fresh peripheral blood came the PBMCs.

This TCR derives from a man younger than 35 with Graves' hyperthyroidism. Input material: blood. The rearrangement links TRBV7-2 to TRBJ1-2, with TRBD1 as a possible D gene (6 bases). As DNA, the CDR3 is TGTGCCAGCAGCTCGGGACAACTCTATGGCTACACCTTC. Amino acids: CASSSGQLYGYTF.